This T cell receptor beta chain originates from a study of CD8 T cells in ankylosing spondylitis. Quantitative 5'-RACE with molecular barcodes produced the TCR beta libraries. MiXCR, run by TCRdb on the 5' RACE reads, gives a single entry per CDR3 protein. Of a few hundred thousand distinct CDR3 sequences detected, less than 10% appear once; the ten largest clones hold 13% to 15%. Details on this clonotype: Its specificity is unknown.

The study's findings and limits: Ankylosing spondylitis blood appeared to be characterized by a TCR beta motif of under 10 highly homologous variants. Prior work had noted some motif variants in reactive arthritis blood and synovial fluid. Disease-linked clones reportedly showed significant enrichment in matched ankylosing spondylitis synovial fluid. Clones linked to disease, bearing a CD8+ phenotype, were relatively rare in peripheral blood.

Material for sequencing was blood, either unsorted or a sorted T cell fraction (not recorded which). The TCR comes from a male donor with ankylosing spondylitis.

CDR3 DNA: TGTGCCAGCAGTGCCGACAGGTTCAACATTCAGTACTTC. Its translation is CASSADRFNIQYF. The chain is built from TRBV28 and TRBJ2-4, with a tentative D call TRBD1 (6 bases). CDR1 is MDHEN and CDR2 is SYDVKM in the germline V gene. V was cut by 5 bases and J by 7 bases, with 12 bases left in between. The length of the CDR3 is 13 residues.